This TCR beta chain was captured in a study of response to subunit inactivated influenza vaccine. Via MiXCR, TCRdb re-called the RT-PCR reads, giving one row per CDR3 protein. Of about 580,000 distinct CDR3 sequences detected, around 13% appear once; the ten largest clones hold 11%. Germline values: CDR1 LNHNV, CDR2 YYDKDF (reference sequence). This CDR3 has 13 amino acids. The germline V and J ends were trimmed by 4 bases and 5 bases, with 9 bases remaining between them. The specimen was PBMCs from blood, collected 11 to 12 days after vaccination. This clonotype was sampled from a man in his forties or fifties who received an inactivated influenza vaccine. V is TRBV15 and J is TRBJ1-5; D ambiguous. CDR3 residues: CATSIERDQPQHF. The CDR3 DNA reads as TGTGCCACCAGCATCGAGCGGGATCAGCCCCAGCATTTT.